This record covers a single TCR beta chain. This clonotype has more than one count but fewer than ten. This receptor's antigen is unknown. No clone much larger than this one lies a single base away; base qualities are absent. The data were taken from a study of early T cells in non-severe SARS-CoV-2 infection (dated by TCRdb to the early 2020s). In terms of the full investigation: Bulk RNA from unsorted whole blood was used for TCR sequencing, so alpha and beta chains could not be paired.

Reading the germline V gene (reference sequence) gives CDR1 DFQATT and CDR2 SNEGSKA. Reading from cysteine to phenylalanine, the CDR3 counts 13 amino acids. The sequence is cut down to CDR3 DNA, 39 bases in frame from base 1. The junction shows trimming of 7 bases on V and 3 bases on J, and the gene matches do not reach 6 bases of it. The paper's findings and limits, for the study overall: VDJdb matching was skewed toward anti-spike CD8 responses and likely underestimated virus-specific expansions by missing private and CD4 specificities.

Set within a cohort of healthcare workers in London, UK, this nested case-control study involved weekly PCR testing of nasopharyngeal swabs along with blood sampling. Between 23 and 31 March 2020, the week of the UK lockdown, healthcare workers were enrolled and then followed up weekly for as long as 16 weeks. Library method: 5' RACE. The reads were generated on a NextSeq 500. The TCR library protocol attached unique molecular identifiers to individual cDNA molecules to correct for sequencing error and PCR bias. Sequencing covered both TCR alpha and beta chains, and within each sample the abundances of alpha and beta sequences were tightly co-correlated. Turning to the authors' computational methods: V gene, J gene and CDR3 annotation of TCR sequences was performed with Decombinator V4. Expanded TCRs were defined as changing significantly between any two time points under a Poisson model with p below 0.0001. TCR abundances were normalised to the total number of TCRs sequenced in each sample and reported as counts per million. MAIT TCRs were defined by TRAV1-2 paired with TRAJ12, TRAJ20 or TRAJ33, and iNKT TCRs by TRAV10 paired with TRAJ18. VDJdb, accessed 1 November 2021, was searched for CMV, EBV and SARS-CoV-2 annotated TCRs, with TCRs annotated for multiple antigens excluded. In-frame beta chains were kept once TCRdb had trimmed the public reads at Q25 with fastp and called clones with MiXCR. All rows with the same CDR3 protein become a single entry with the most common DNA and genes. TCRdb, not the original authors, processed these V and J calls. The sample has 98,000 or so distinct CDR3 sequences on record, 9% to 13% of them singletons. Less than 3.5% of the sample is taken by the ten largest.

The sequenced material came from whole blood. The TCR sequence derives from an adult who was a healthcare worker with PCR-confirmed SARS-CoV-2 infection or an uninfected control (not recorded which). In this chain, TRBV20-1 is recombined with TRBJ2-4, with 7 middle bases fitting TRBD2. The DNA sequence is given as TGCAGTGTAACTAGCGCGGTCAAAAACATTCAGTACTTC. Its translation is CSVTSAVKNIQYF.